This T cell receptor beta chain was captured in a study of post-analysis software for immune sequencing data. Overall study: Relapsing-remitting, secondary progressive and progressive-relapsing forms made up the multiple sclerosis disease courses.

General study findings and limits: Among about 5 TRBV segments more frequent in patients than controls were TRBV5-6, TRBV5-1 and TRBV20-1. Relative to controls, patients with multiple sclerosis showed significantly lower normalized Chao1 diversity.

This clonotype was counted a few times. Its antigen is as yet unknown. In germline, CDR1 is SGDLS, CDR2 YYNGEE. V lost 0 bases to trimming and J lost 0 bases, with 12 bases between them. This CDR3 spans 16 amino acids. Unique-molecular-identifier-tagged TCR beta cDNA libraries were used. TCRdb passed the PCR reads through MiXCR, listing each CDR3 protein once. The repertoire includes 750,000 to 950,000 distinct CDR3 sequences, around 46% of them detected once, and roughly 4.4% sits in the top ten. This rearrangement joins TRBV9 to TRBJ1-2; D is undetermined. The sequenced material came from blood. This TCR came from a girl between 10 and 17 years old with multiple sclerosis. The CDR3 bases are TGTGCCAGCAGCGTAGGAAGGGAAGAAGCTAACTATGGCTACACCTTC. It encodes CASSVGREEANYGYTF.